This T cell receptor (beta chain) derives from a study of cytomegalovirus exposure and HLA in healthy donors. Overall study findings and caveats: Roughly uniform sequencing depth across donors was assumed, possibly incorrectly. Of the V segments, some could not be distinguished, including TRBV6-2 and TRBV6-3, and were excluded. Reports indicate that TCR beta sequences accurately predicted the HLA-A and HLA-B alleles of most subjects.

Turning to this clone: What it binds is unknown.

The PCR ran on 60 Vbeta and 13 Jbeta primers. This table comes from immunoSEQ multiplex PCR, and its TCRdb copy is limited to in-frame clones, with some not included. The sample has about 130,000 clones, 75% to 85% seen once. Germline V gene data show CDR1 as LNHDA and CDR2 as SQIVND (reference sequence). Trimming cost V 5 bases and J 4 bases, with 12 bases left between them. This CDR3 is built from 13 residues. The J gene is TRBJ2-7, the V gene TRBV19; D is unclear. The sample taken for sequencing was PBMCs. The sequence was obtained from a woman in her forties in good health and CMV-seronegative. The CDR3 bases are TGTGCCAGTAGTGTAACAGCAGAGTACGAGCAGTACTTC. The encoded protein is CASSVTAEYEQYF.